This T cell receptor (beta chain) originates from a study of molecular identifiers for immune sequencing clone quantification. The study, taken as a whole, reports: The study found clones above 20 RNA copies held over 99% of effector molecules and under 1% in naive cells. With a barcode shared among identical TCR molecules, highly expanded clone sizes could be underestimated.

Note on this clonotype: What it binds is not known.

MiXCR was run by TCRdb on the PCR reads, yielding one entry per CDR3 protein. The table lists 40,000 to 45,000 distinct CDR3 sequences, about a fifth of them singletons, with 6.5% to 9% in the top ten. Input material: naive CD8+ T cells from blood, with Jurkat cell RNA spiked in. Subset given: FACS-sorted CD8+CD4-CCR7+CD45RA+ naive T cells. The TCR comes from a human donor in good health. Some libraries in this study had Jurkat cell RNA spiked in.

The DNA of the CDR3 is TGTGCCAGCAGTGAAAGGGGGTCCGAAGAGACCCAGTACTTC. It codes for CASSERGSEETQYF. J is TRBJ2-5 and V is TRBV25-1; TRBD1 is a possible D gene (6 bases). The ends were cut back, 2 bases at V and 3 bases at J, with 10 bases in the middle. CDR1 is MGHDK and CDR2 is SYGVNS in the germline V gene. The CDR3 totals 14 residues.